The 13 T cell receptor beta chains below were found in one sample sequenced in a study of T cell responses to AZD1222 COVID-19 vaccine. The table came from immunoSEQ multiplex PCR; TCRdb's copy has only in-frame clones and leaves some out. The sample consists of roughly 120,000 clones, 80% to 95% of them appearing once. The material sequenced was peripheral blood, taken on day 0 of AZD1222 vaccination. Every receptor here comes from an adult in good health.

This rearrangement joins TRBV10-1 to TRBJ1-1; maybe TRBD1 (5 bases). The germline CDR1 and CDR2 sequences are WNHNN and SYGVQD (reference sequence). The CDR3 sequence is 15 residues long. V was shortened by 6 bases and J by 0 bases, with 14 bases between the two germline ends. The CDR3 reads CASSALTVMNTEAFF. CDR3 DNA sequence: TGCGCCAGCAGCGCCCTGACAGTCATGAACACTGAAGCTTTCTTT.

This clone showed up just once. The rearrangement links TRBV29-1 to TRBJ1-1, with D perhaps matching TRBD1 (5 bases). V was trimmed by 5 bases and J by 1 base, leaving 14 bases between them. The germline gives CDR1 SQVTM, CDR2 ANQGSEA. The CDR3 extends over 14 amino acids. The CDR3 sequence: CSVSSGLKNTEAFF. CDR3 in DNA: TGCAGCGTTTCCTCGGGACTGAAGAACACTGAAGCTTTCTTT. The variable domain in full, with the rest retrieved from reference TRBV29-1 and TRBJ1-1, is SAVISQKPSRDICQRGTSLTIQCQVDSQVTMMFWYRQQPGQSLTLIATANQGSEATYESGFVIDKFPISRPNLTFSTLTVSNMSPEDSSIYLCSVSSGLKNTEAFFGQGTRLTVV.

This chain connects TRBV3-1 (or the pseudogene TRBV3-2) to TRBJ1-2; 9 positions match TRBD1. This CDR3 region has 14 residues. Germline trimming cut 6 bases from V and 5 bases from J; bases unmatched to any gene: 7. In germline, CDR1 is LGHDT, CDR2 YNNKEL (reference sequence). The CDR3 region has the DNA TGTGCCAGCAGTACAGGGGGCTTAGGGTATGGCTACACCTTC. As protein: CASSTGGLGYGYTF.

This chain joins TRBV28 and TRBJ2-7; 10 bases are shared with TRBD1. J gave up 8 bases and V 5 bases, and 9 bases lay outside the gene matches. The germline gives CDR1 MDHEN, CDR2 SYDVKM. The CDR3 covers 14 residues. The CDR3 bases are TGTGCCAGCAGTAAGGGACAGGGGACCTCCAAGCAGTACTTC. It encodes CASSKGQGTSKQYF.

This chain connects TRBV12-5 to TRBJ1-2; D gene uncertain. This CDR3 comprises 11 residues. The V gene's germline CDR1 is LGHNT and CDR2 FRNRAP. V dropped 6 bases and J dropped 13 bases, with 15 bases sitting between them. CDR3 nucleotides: TGTGCTAGTGGACCTGGACGGCCGGTCACCTTC. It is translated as CASGPGRPVTF.

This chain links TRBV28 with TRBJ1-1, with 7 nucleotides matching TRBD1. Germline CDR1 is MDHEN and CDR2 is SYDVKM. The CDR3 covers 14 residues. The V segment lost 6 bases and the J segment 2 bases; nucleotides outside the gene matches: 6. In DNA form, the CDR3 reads TGTGCCAGCAGGTGGGACAGCCGAAACACTGAAGCTTTCTTT. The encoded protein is CASRWDSRNTEAFF.

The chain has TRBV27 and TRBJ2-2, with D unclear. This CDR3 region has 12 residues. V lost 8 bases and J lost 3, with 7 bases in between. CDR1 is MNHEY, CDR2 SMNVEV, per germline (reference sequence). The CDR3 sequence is CASRHYTGELFF. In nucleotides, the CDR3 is TGTGCCAGCCGTCACTACACCGGGGAGCTGTTTTTT.

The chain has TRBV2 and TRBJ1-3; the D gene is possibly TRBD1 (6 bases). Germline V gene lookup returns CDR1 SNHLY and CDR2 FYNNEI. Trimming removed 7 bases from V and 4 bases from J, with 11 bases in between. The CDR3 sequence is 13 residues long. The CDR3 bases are TGTGCCAGCATCAGGGGAATCGGAAACACCATATATTTT. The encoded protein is CASIRGIGNTIYF.

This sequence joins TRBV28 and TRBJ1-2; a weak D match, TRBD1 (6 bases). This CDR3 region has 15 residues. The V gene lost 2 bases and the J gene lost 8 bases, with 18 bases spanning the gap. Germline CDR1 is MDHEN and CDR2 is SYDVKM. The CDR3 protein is CASSLEVGGRRGYTF. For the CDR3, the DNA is TGTGCCAGCAGTTTAGAGGTAGGGGGGCGCCGAGGCTACACCTTC.

In nucleotides, the CDR3 is TGTGCCAGCAGTTTAGGGAGCTCCTACAATGAGCAGTTCTTC. It specifies CASSLGSSYNEQFF. The chain uses TRBV27 and TRBJ2-1, with D perhaps TRBD2 (5 bases). This CDR3 spans 14 amino acids. Germline CDR1 reads MNHEY; CDR2 reads SMNVEV (reference sequence). V lost 2 bases, J lost 0 bases, and 5 bases lay in between.

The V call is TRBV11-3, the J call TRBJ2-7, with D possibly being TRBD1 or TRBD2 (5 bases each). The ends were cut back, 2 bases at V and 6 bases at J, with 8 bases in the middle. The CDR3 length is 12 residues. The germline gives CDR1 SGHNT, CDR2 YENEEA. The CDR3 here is CASSLNGAEQYF. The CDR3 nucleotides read TGTGCCAGCAGCTTAAACGGGGCCGAGCAGTACTTC. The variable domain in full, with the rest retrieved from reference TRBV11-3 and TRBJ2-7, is EAGVVQSPRYKIIEKKQPVAFWCNPISGHNTLYWYLQNLGQGPELLIRYENEEAVDDSQLPKDRFSAERLKGVDSTLKIQPAELGDSAVYLCASSLNGAEQYFGPGTRLTVT.

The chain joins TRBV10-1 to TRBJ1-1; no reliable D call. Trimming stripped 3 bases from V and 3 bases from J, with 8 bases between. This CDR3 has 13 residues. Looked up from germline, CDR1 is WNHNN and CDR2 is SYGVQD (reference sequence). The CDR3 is CASSEDGYTEAFF. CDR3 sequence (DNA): TGCGCCAGCAGTGAAGATGGCTACACTGAAGCTTTCTTT.

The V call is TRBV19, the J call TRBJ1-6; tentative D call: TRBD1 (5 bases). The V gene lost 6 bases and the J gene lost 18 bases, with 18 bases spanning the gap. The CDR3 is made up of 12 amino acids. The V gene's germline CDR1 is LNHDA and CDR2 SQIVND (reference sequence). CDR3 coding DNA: TGTGCCAGTAGCCCGTTGGGGACCCCGAGCCACTTT. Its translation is CASSPLGTPSHF.